This T cell receptor beta chain was observed in a study of neurological immune-mediated disorders. Study results and limitations: In multiple sclerosis patients, the repertoire cluster was unrelated to clinical or MRI findings.

V was shortened by 5 bases and J by 5 bases, with 24 bases between the two germline ends. The CDR3 totals 17 residues. The V gene's germline CDR1 is DFQATT and CDR2 SNEGSKA (reference sequence). MiXCR was run by TCRdb on the 5' RACE reads, yielding one entry per CDR3 protein. The sample has roughly 10,000 distinct CDR3 sequences, approximately 24% seen once; the top ten hold roughly an eighth. The sorted libraries were prepared using more than 850,000 CD4+ or CD8+ T cells that had themselves been sorted. Comments on this clonotype: The target antigen is unknown.

The source material was CD8+ T cells from blood. This TCR came from a woman in her forties with multiple sclerosis. The chain couples TRBV20-1 to TRBJ1-4, with a possible D match to TRBD1 (6 bases). CDR3 coding DNA: TGCAGTGCTCTCTTTGGGGGGACAATCACTCCCAATGAAAAACTGTTTTTT. Its translation: CSALFGGTITPNEKLFF.